The 25 T cell receptor beta chains given below trace back to one sample, sequenced in a study of regulatory T cells in long-lasting Graves disease. Sequencing libraries for TCR beta were prepared with iRepertoire HTBI primers and Arm-PCR of CDR3 regions. One entry per CDR3 protein, called by TCRdb with MiXCR from the multiplex PCR reads. The sample gives about 470,000 distinct CDR3 sequences, 20% to 25% of which show up once; about 6.6% is in the top ten. Time point: persistent/refractory GD, antithyroid drugs over 5 years with positive TRAb. TCR sequences were obtained from RNA taken from PBMCs. This specimen consisted of peripheral blood mononuclear cells (PBMCs), obtained when the disease was refractory, from a patient treated with antithyroid drugs. The receptors were sampled from a female donor with Graves disease.

The chain carries TRBV7-2 and TRBJ2-6; unclear D gene. The CDR3 length is 13 residues. Germline V lookup: CDR1 SGHTA, CDR2 FQGNSA. CDR3 sequence reads: CACRISGANVLTF. The CDR3 bases are TGTGCTTGCCGGATCTCTGGGGCCAACGTCCTGACTTTC.

This clonotype occurred many times. The chain uses TRBV11-3 and TRBJ1-1; 7 bases align to TRBD1. Losses at the gene ends were 3 bases for V and 1 base for J; bases not matched to a gene: 2. CDR3 length: 14 residues. Per the germline V gene, CDR1 is SGHNT and CDR2 is YENEEA. CDR3 nucleotides: TGTGCCAGCAGCTTCACAGGGGCGAACACTGAAGCTTTCTTT. This translates into CASSFTGANTEAFF.

There are a few counts of this clonotype. CDR3 bases: TGTGCCAGCGGACCCCGTCTCACAGATACGCAGTATTTT. This gives the protein CASGPRLTDTQYF. The genes are TRBV2 and TRBJ2-3, with D uncertain. The CDR3 spans 13 residues. Germline assignment: CDR1 SNHLY and CDR2 FYNNEI. Trimming took off 8 bases at V and 2 bases at J, with 11 bases between the two ends.

This clonotype came up many times. The genes are TRBV15 and TRBJ1-4; no firm D call. Trimming took 0 bases from V and 8 from J, leaving 10 bases between them. Germline assignment: CDR1 LNHNV and CDR2 YYDKDF (reference sequence). This CDR3 is built from 14 residues. The CDR3 spells CATSREGGEEKLFF. The CDR3 nucleotides read TGTGCCACCAGCAGAGAAGGTGGAGAGGAAAAACTGTTTTTT.

The gene calls are TRBV20-1 and TRBJ2-7, with 8 bases fitting TRBD1. Unmatched junction bases numbered 18, after V lost 0 bases and J lost 2 bases. Germline CDR1 is DFQATT and CDR2 is SNEGSKA (reference sequence). CDR3 length: 19 amino acids. This chain's CDR3 is CSARDYGQGEGLGTYEQYF. The CDR3 bases are TGCAGTGCTAGAGATTACGGACAGGGCGAGGGACTCGGGACCTACGAGCAGTACTTC.

This clonotype turned up a few times. The V call is TRBV30, the J call TRBJ1-1; 9 bases fit TRBD1. V shed 2 bases, J shed 11 bases, and the junction held 12 bases outside the gene matches. Germline lookup yields CDR1 GTSNPN and CDR2 SVGIG (reference sequence). The CDR3 extends over 14 amino acids. The CDR3: CAWSSGQGRRGAFF. CDR3 in DNA: TGTGCCTGGAGTTCGGGACAGGGCCGAAGGGGCGCTTTCTTT.

Comments on this clonotype: A much larger clone is a single base away; this may be a read error. V usage is TRBV11-3 and J usage is TRBJ2-4; D is perhaps TRBD1 (6 bases). The CDR3 has 17 residues. Germline CDR1 SGHNT, CDR2 YENEEA. V lost 5 bases and J lost 11, with 28 bases in between. CDR3 sequence (DNA): TGTGCCAGCAGCCCAAACCACCTCGGGACACCTAGGGACGTTCAGTACTTC. Protein: CASSPNHLGTPRDVQYF. Variable domain in full (rest from reference TRBV11-3 and TRBJ2-4): EAGVVQSPRYKIIEKKQPVAFWCNPISGHNTLYWYLQNLGQGPELLIRYENEEAVDDSQLPKDRFSAERLKGVDSTLKIQPAELGDSAVYLCASSPNHLGTPRDVQYFGAGTRLSVL.

V usage is TRBV6-2 or TRBV6-3 and J usage is TRBJ2-7, with D uncertain. Per germline, CDR1 MNHEY and CDR2 SVGEGT. There are 14 residues in the CDR3. V lost 0 bases to trimming and J lost 5 bases, with 11 bases between them. The DNA of the CDR3 is TGTGCCAGCAGTTACTCGCGCACCTCGAACGAGCAGTACTTC. Translating it yields CASSYSRTSNEQYF.

This clonotype was found a few times. It may be a read error: a sequence one base away is much more abundant. Since the CDR3 does not end with the conserved phenylalanine or tryptophan, this likely comes from a read error. The rearrangement links TRBV11-1 to TRBJ2-7; D is possibly TRBD1 or TRBD2 (6 bases each). The CDR3 consists of 13 residues. Germline V CDR1 and CDR2: SGHAT, FQDESV (reference sequence). V shed 5 bases and J shed 5 bases, with 13 bases lying between them. CDR3 nucleotides: TGTGCCAGCAGCCCCCGAGGGGGGAACGAGCAGTACCTC. Amino acids: CASSPRGGNEQYL.

This clonotype has at least ten counts. The chain carries TRBV12-3 or TRBV12-4 and TRBJ2-7; 9 nucleotides align to TRBD2. V dropped 3 bases and J dropped 3; count of bases not matched to a gene: 12. The length of the CDR3 is 17 residues. In nucleotides, the CDR3 is TGTGCCAGCAGTTTGACTAGCGGTGGGGTTGATCTCTACGAGCAGTACTTC. Translation: CASSLTSGGVDLYEQYF.

This clonotype came up many times. The chain recombines TRBV5-1 with TRBJ2-7; 7 bases map to TRBD1. The germline V gene has CDR1 SGHRS and CDR2 YFSETQ. The length of the CDR3 is 15 residues. The trim removed 1 base at V and 10 bases at J, leaving 14 bases unmatched. CDR3 residues: CASSLIRDSTEGQYF. CDR3 in DNA: TGCGCCAGCAGCTTGATTCGGGACAGCACGGAAGGCCAGTACTTC. Full variable domain (outside the CDR3, taken from reference TRBV5-1 and TRBJ2-7): KAGVTQTPRYLIKTRGQQVTLSCSPISGHRSVSWYQQTPGQGLQFLFEYFSETQRNKGNFPGRFSGRQFSNSRSEMNVSTLELGDSALYLCASSLIRDSTEGQYFGPGTRLTVT.

J is TRBJ1-1 and V is TRBV19, with D unresolved. The V end lost 1 base, the J end lost 4 bases, and 7 bases lay between the germline ends. Per the germline V gene, CDR1 is LNHDA and CDR2 is SQIVND (reference sequence). The CDR3 has 13 amino acids. CDR3 in amino acids: CASSIVGTTEAFF. CDR3 bases: TGTGCCAGTAGTATAGTAGGTACCACTGAAGCTTTCTTT.

This clonotype was seen many times. The CDR3 bases are TGTGCCAGCAGTTTAAGGGGGCCGCCCGATGGCTACACCTTC. Translation: CASSLRGPPDGYTF. V gene TRBV12-3 or TRBV12-4 combines with J gene TRBJ1-2; 7 nucleotides line up with TRBD1. The CDR3 sequence is 14 residues long. The J segment lost 6 bases and the V segment lost 2 bases, leaving 6 bases of the junction unmatched.

This clonotype was found once. The junction shows a germline mismatch at one end, possibly a read error. This chain connects TRBV28 to TRBJ1-5; D remains ambiguous. The germline V gene encodes CDR1 MDHEN and CDR2 SYDVKM. CDR3 size: 13 residues. In DNA, the CDR3 is TGTGCCAGCAGTTTGGATATCTCTACTCCTACTGTTTTT. Its translation: CASSLDISTPTVF.

This clonotype was found many times. Germline is not matched at one junction end, which may reflect a read error. V is TRBV4-3 and J is TRBJ2-7; 9 bases match TRBD1. This CDR3 spans 14 amino acids. Germline lookup yields CDR1 LGHNA and CDR2 YSLEER. In DNA, the CDR3 is TGTGCCAGCAGCCAAGAGGGACAGGGCTACGAGCAGTACTTC. Its protein is CASSQEGQGYEQYF.

J is TRBJ2-7 and V is TRBV20-1; TRBD2 matches at 9 bases. Germline CDR1 is DFQATT and CDR2 is SNEGSKA (reference sequence). J gave up 2 bases and V 0 bases, and 5 bases lay outside the gene matches. The CDR3 runs to 15 residues. CDR3 sequence (DNA): TGCAGTGCTAGAGAGTTAGCGGGAGACCCCTACGAGCAGTACTTC. Amino acids: CSARELAGDPYEQYF.

The table lists this clonotype with many counts. The gene calls are TRBV2 and TRBJ1-1, with 8 bases aligning to TRBD1. The CDR3 spans 14 residues. Germline-derived CDR1 and CDR2 are SNHLY and FYNNEI. V lost 5 bases and J lost 4; bases outside the gene matches: 6. CDR3 nucleotide sequence: TGTGCCAGCAGTTTGGACAGGGCGGCCACTGAAGCTTTCTTT. Translation gives CASSLDRAATEAFF. The full variable domain, rest sourced from reference TRBV2 and TRBJ1-1, is EPEVTQTPSHQVTQMGQEVILRCVPISNHLYFYWYRQILGQKVEFLVSFYNNEISEKSEIFDDQFSVERPDGSNFTLKIRSTKLEDSAMYFCASSLDRAATEAFFGQGTRLTVV.

This clonotype was counted ten times or more. The rearrangement uses TRBV12-3 or TRBV12-4 and TRBJ2-5; 9 bases align to TRBD1. The CDR3 is made up of 13 amino acids. Losses at the gene ends were 6 bases for V and 7 bases for J; bases not matched to a gene: 6. The CDR3 region is CASSLQGAPTQYF. The CDR3 nucleotides are TGTGCCAGCAGCCTACAGGGGGCGCCGACCCAGTACTTC.

This clonotype has ten or more counts. The V gene is TRBV7-8, the J gene TRBJ1-1, with D tentatively TRBD1 (6 bases). The V and J ends lost 6 bases and 0 bases respectively, with 11 bases between them. The CDR3 length is 14 residues. CDR1 is SGHVS, CDR2 FQNEAQ, per germline. The CDR3 loop reads CASRKDRMNTEAFF. In nucleotides, the CDR3 is TGTGCCAGCAGAAAAGACAGGATGAACACTGAAGCTTTCTTT.

The V and J genes are TRBV18 and TRBJ2-7; 11 positions agree with TRBD1. V gave up 5 bases and J gave up 3 bases; unmatched junction bases: 9. This CDR3 is built from 16 residues. Germline values: CDR1 KGHSH, CDR2 LQKENI. CDR3 in DNA: TGTGCCAGCTCAGCCGCCGGGACAGGGGGTATCTACGAGCAGTACTTC. Protein product: CASSAAGTGGIYEQYF. Variable domain in full (rest from reference TRBV18 and TRBJ2-7): NAGVMQNPRHLVRRRGQEARLRCSPMKGHSHVYWYRQLPEEGLKFMVYLQKENIIDESGMPKERFSAEFPKEGPSILRIQQVVRGDSAAYFCASSAAGTGGIYEQYFGPGTRLTVT.

The chain combines TRBV30 with TRBJ2-7; a possible D gene is TRBD1 (5 bases). Deletions cut 0 bases from V and 2 bases from J, with 17 bases between. The CDR3 totals 16 residues. The germline V gene has CDR1 GTSNPN and CDR2 SVGIG (reference sequence). In DNA, the CDR3 is TGTGCCTGGAGTGTACGATTCGGACATCACCCCTACGAGCAGTACTTC. Residues: CAWSVRFGHHPYEQYF.

This clonotype occurred many times. CDR3: CAIGGTSADQETQYF. The CDR3 DNA is TGTGCCATCGGGGGGACTAGCGCAGACCAAGAGACCCAGTACTTC. This sequence joins TRBV10-3 and TRBJ2-5; TRBD2 agrees at 10 bases. The J segment lost 0 bases and the V segment lost 8 bases, leaving 6 bases of the junction unmatched. This CDR3 comprises 15 residues. Germline lookup yields CDR1 ENHRY and CDR2 SYGVKD.

This chain links TRBV28 with TRBJ2-5; D is undetermined. The CDR3 sequence is 16 residues long. Germline-derived CDR1 and CDR2 are MDHEN and SYDVKM. Trimming removed 4 bases from V and 5 bases from J, with 20 bases in between. The CDR3 bases are TGTGCCAGCAGTTCCGCCGGCACGGGCTTCCGGGAGACCCAGTACTTC. Protein product: CASSSAGTGFRETQYF.

This clonotype was found many times. The chain recombines TRBV27 with TRBJ2-5; the D is unclear. V gave up 8 bases and J gave up 4 bases, with 8 bases separating them. CDR3 length: 11 amino acids. The V gene's germline CDR1 is MNHEY and CDR2 SMNVEV (reference sequence). The CDR3 sequence is CASRWRETQYF. The CDR3 coding sequence is TGTGCCAGCCGGTGGAGAGAGACCCAGTACTTC.

The sample holds many counts of this clonotype. The chain joins TRBV6-1 to TRBJ1-2; a weak D match, TRBD1 (5 bases). This CDR3 comprises 13 residues. CDR1 is MNHNS, CDR2 SASEGT, per germline. V was shortened by 5 bases and J by 8 bases, with 15 bases between the two germline ends. For the CDR3, the DNA is TGTGCCAGCAGTCTTGCCCTGCGGACAGGCTACACCTTC. Amino acid sequence: CASSLALRTGYTF.